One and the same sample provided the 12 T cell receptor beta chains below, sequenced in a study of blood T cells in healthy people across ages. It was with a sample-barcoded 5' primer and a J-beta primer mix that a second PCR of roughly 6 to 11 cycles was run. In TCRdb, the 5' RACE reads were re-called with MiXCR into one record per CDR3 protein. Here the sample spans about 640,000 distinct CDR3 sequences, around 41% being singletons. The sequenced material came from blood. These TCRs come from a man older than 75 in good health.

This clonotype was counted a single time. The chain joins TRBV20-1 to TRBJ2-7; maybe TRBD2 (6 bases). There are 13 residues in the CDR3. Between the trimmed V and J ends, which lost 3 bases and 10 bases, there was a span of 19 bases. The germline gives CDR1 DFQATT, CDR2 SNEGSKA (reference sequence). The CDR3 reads CSASPGGGTDQYF. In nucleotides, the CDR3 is TGCAGTGCTAGTCCAGGAGGAGGGACCGACCAGTACTTC.

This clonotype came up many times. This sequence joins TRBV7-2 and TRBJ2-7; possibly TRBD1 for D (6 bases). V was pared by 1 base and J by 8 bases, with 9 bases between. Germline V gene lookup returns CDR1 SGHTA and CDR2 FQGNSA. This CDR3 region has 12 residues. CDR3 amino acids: CASSLGTDKQYF. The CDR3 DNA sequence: TGTGCCAGCAGCTTAGGGACAGACAAGCAGTACTTC.

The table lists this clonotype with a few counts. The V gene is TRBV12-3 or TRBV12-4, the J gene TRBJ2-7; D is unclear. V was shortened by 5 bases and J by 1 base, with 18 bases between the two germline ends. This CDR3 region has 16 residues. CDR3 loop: CASSRTRPGSSYEQYF. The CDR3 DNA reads TGTGCCAGCAGTCGGACCCGACCGGGCTCTTCCTACGAGCAGTACTTC.

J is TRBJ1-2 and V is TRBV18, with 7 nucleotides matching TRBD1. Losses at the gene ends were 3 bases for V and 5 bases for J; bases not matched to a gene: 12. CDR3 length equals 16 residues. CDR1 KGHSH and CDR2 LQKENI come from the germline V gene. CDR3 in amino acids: CASSPQTGQRGYGYTF. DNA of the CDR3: TGTGCCAGCTCACCGCAGACAGGGCAGAGGGGTTATGGCTACACCTTC.

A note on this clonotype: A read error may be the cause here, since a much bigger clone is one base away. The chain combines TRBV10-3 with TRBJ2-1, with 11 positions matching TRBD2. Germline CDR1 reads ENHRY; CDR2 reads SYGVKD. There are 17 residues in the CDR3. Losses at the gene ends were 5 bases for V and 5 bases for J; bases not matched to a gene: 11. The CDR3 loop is CAISSTGASGGNNEQFF. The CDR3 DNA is TGTGCCATCAGTAGTACAGGGGCTAGCGGGGGGAACAATGAGCAGTTCTTC.

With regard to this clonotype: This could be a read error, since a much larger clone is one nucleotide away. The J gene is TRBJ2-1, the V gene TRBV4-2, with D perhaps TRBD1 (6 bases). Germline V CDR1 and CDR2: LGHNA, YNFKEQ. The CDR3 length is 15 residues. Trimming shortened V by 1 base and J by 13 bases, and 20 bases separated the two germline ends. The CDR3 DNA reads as TGTGCCAGCAGCCAAGCAGTAGGCAGGGGAGAGACCCAGTTCTTC. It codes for CASSQAVGRGETQFF.

The CDR3 DNA reads as TGCAGCGCCACCGGAGGGACGCGAATTTACGAGCAGTACTTC. This encodes CSATGGTRIYEQYF. The chain is built from TRBV29-1 and TRBJ2-7; weak D call: TRBD2 (6 bases). Germline CDR1 reads SQVTM; CDR2 reads ANQGSEA. Trimming took 7 bases from V and 4 from J, leaving 20 bases between them. The CDR3 totals 14 residues.

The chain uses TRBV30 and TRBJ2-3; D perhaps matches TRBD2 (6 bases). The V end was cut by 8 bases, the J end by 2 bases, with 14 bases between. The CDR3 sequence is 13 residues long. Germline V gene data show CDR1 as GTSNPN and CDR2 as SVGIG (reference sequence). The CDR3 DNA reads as TGTGCCGGGGCGGGGCCTTACACAGATACGCAGTATTTT. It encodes CAGAGPYTDTQYF.

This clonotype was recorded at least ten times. The CDR3 reads CSVGFGTGYGEQYF. The CDR3 coding sequence is TGCAGCGTGGGCTTCGGGACAGGGTATGGCGAGCAGTACTTC. J is TRBJ2-7 and V is TRBV29-1, with 9 bases identical to TRBD1. V shed 6 bases and J 6 bases; nucleotides not matched to a gene: 12. This CDR3 region has 14 residues. Germline CDR1 is SQVTM and CDR2 is ANQGSEA.

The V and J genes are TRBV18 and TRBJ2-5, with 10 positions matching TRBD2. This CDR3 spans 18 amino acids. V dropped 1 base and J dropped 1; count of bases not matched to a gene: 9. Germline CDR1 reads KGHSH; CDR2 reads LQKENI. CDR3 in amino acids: CASSPLRSSGGLQETQYF. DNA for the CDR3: TGTGCCAGCTCACCACTCAGGTCTAGCGGGGGTCTCCAAGAGACCCAGTACTTC.

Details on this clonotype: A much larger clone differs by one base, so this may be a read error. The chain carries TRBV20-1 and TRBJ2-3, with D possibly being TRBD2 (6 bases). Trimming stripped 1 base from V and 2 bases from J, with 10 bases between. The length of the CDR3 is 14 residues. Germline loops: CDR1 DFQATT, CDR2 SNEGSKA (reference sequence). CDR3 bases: TGCAGTGCTAGAGTTTGGGAGGACACAGATACGCAGTATTTT. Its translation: CSARVWEDTDTQYF.

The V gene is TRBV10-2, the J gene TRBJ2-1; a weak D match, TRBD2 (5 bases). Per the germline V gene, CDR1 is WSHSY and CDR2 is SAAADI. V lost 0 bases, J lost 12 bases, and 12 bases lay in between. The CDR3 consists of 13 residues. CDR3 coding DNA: TGCGCCAGCAGTGAGTCCTACGGGATTAGGCAGTTCTTC. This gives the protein CASSESYGIRQFF.